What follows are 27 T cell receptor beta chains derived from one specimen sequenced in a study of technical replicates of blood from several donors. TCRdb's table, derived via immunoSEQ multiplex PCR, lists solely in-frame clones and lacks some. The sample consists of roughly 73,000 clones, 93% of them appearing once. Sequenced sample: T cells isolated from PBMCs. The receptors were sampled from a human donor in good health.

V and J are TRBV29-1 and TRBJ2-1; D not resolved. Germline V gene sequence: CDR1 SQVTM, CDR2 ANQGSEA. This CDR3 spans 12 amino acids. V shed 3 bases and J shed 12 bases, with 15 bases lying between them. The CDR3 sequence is CSVDSHRVMQFF. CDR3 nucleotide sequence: TGCAGCGTTGATAGCCACCGGGTTATGCAGTTCTTC.

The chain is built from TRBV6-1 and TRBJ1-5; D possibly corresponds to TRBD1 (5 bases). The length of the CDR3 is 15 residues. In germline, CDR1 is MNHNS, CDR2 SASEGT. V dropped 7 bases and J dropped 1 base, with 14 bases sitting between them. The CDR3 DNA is TGTGCCAGCAATATAGACAGATCCAGCAATCAGCCCCAGCATTTT. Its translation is CASNIDRSSNQPQHF.

CDR3 DNA: TGCGCCAGCAGCTCCCGGGGTACCCAAGAGACCCAGTACTTC. This encodes CASSSRGTQETQYF. V and J are TRBV5-1 and TRBJ2-5; tentative D call: TRBD2 (5 bases). The V gene lost 3 bases and the J gene lost 1 base, with 10 bases spanning the gap. Germline CDR1 is SGHRS and CDR2 is YFSETQ. The CDR3 has 14 amino acids.

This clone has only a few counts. This CDR3 is CASSLVDRAYEQYF. The CDR3 DNA reads TGTGCCAGCAGTTTGGTGGACAGGGCCTACGAGCAGTACTTC. The J gene is TRBJ2-7, the V gene TRBV27; 8 bases fit TRBD1. This CDR3 spans 14 amino acids. CDR1 is MNHEY, CDR2 SMNVEV, per germline (reference sequence). The trim removed 3 bases at V and 2 bases at J, leaving 3 bases unmatched.

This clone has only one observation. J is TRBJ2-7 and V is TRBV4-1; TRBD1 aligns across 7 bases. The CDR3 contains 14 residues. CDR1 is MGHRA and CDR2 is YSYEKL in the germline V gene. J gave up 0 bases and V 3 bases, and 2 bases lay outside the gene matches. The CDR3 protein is CASSQGDSSYEQYF. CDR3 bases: TGCGCCAGCAGCCAGGGGGACAGCTCCTACGAGCAGTACTTC.

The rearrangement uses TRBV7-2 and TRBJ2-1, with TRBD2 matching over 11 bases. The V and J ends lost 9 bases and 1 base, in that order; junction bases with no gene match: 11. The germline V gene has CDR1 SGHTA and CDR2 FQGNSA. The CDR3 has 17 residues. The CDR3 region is CASSTGGTSGSYNEQFF. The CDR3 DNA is TGTGCCAGTAGTACCGGGGGGACTAGCGGATCCTACAATGAGCAGTTCTTC.

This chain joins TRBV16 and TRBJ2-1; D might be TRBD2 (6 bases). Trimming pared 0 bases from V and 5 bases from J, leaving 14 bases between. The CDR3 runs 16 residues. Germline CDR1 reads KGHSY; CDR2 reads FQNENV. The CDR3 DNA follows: TGTGCCAGCAGCCAATCCGGCCTAGCGAGTAACAATGAGCAGTTCTTC. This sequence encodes CASSQSGLASNNEQFF.

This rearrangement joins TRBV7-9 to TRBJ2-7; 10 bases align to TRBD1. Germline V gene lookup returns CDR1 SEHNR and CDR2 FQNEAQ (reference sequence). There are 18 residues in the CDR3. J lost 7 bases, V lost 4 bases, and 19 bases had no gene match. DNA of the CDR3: TGTGCCAGCAGCTCAAACAAAGACCCGGGACAGGGGTGGAGGGAGCAGTACTTC. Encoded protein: CASSSNKDPGQGWREQYF.

CDR3 DNA sequence: TGTGCCAGCAGTTTAGGGCTCAACTCTGGAAACACCATATATTTT. The encoded protein is CASSLGLNSGNTIYF. V usage is TRBV28 and J usage is TRBJ1-3; no reliable D call. Germline V gene data show CDR1 as MDHEN and CDR2 as SYDVKM. V lost 2 bases and J lost 0, with 8 bases in between. The CDR3 consists of 15 residues.

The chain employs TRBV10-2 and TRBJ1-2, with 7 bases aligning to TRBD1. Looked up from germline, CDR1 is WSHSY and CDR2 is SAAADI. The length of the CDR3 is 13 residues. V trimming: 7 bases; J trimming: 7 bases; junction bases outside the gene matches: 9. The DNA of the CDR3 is TGCGCCAGCACCGGAAAGACAGGGTCTGGCTACACCTTC. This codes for CASTGKTGSGYTF.

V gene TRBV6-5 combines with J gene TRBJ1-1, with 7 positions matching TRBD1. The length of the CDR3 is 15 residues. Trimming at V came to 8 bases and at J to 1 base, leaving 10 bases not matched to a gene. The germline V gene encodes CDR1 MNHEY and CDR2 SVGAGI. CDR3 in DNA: TGTGCCAGCTGTTCTATCGGGACAGCGAACACTGAAGCTTTCTTT. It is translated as CASCSIGTANTEAFF.

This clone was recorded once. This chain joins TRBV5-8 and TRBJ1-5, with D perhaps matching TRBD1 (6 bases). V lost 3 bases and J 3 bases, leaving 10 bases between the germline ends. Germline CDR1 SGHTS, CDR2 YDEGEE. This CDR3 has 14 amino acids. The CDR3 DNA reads TGTGCCAGCAGCTCTGGACAGCTCAATCAGCCCCAGCATTTT. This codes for CASSSGQLNQPQHF.

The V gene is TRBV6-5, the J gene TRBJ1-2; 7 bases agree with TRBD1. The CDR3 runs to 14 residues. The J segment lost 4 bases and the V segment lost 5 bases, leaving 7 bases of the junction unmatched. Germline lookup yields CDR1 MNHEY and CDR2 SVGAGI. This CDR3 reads CASSQSTGIYGYTF. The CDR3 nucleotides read TGTGCCAGCAGTCAGTCGACAGGGATCTATGGCTACACCTTC.

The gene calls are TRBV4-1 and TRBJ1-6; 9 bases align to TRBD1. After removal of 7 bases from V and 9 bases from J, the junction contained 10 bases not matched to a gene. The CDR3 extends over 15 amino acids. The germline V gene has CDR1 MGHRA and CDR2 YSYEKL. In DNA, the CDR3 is TGCGCCAGCAATGGGTATCGACAGGGGGGTTCACCCCTCCACTTT. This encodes CASNGYRQGGSPLHF.

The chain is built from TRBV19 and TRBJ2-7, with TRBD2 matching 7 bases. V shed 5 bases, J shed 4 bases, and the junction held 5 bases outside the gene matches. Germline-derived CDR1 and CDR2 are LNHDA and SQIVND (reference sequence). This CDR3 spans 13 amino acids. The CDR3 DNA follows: TGTGCCAGTAGTGGGAGGGGCCGGTACGAGCAGTACTTC. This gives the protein CASSGRGRYEQYF.

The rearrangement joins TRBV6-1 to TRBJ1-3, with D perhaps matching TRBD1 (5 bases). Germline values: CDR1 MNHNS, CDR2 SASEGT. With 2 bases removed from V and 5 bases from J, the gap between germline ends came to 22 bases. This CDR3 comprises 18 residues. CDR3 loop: CASSEPAGQGKERNTIYF. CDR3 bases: TGTGCCAGCAGTGAACCCGCGGGGCAGGGAAAGGAAAGAAACACCATATATTTT.

The CDR3 DNA is TGTGCCACCAAAAACCAGGGGCTCAATCAGCCCCAGCATTTT. Translated, it gives CATKNQGLNQPQHF. V gene TRBV2 combines with J gene TRBJ1-5, with D possibly TRBD1 on 6 matching bases. The CDR3 contains 14 residues. The V gene lost 10 bases and the J gene lost 3 bases, with 16 bases spanning the gap. The germline V gene encodes CDR1 SNHLY and CDR2 FYNNEI.

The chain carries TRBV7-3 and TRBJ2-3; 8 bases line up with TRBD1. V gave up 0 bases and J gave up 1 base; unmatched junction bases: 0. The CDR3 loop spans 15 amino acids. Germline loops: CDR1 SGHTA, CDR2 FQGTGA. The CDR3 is CASSLTGQGTDTQYF. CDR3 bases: TGTGCCAGCAGCTTAACGGGACAGGGCACAGATACGCAGTATTTT. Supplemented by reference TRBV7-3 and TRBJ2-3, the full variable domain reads GAGVSQTPSNKVTEKGKYVELRCDPISGHTALYWYRQSLGQGPEFLIYFQGTGAADDSGLPNDRFFAVRPEGSVSTLKIQRTERGDSAVYLCASSLTGQGTDTQYFGPGTRLTVL.

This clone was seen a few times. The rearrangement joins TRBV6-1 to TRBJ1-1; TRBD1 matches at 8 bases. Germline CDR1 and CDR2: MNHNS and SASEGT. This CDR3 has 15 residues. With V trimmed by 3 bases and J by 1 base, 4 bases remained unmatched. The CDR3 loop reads CASSEWTGWNTEAFF. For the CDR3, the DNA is TGTGCCAGCAGTGAGTGGACAGGGTGGAACACTGAAGCTTTCTTT.

The CDR3 here is CASKESGANEKLFF. The CDR3 DNA reads TGCGCCAGCAAGGAATCGGGTGCTAATGAAAAACTGTTTTTT. The chain couples TRBV5-1 to TRBJ1-4; D unclear. In germline, CDR1 is SGHRS, CDR2 YFSETQ. V was clipped by 6 bases and J by 3 bases, with 12 bases between them. CDR3 length: 14 amino acids.

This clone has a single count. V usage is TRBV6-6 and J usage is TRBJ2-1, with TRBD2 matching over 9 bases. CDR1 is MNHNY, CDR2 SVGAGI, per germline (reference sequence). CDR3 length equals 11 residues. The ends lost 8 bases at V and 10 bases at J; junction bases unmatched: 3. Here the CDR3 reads CASGLAGEQFF. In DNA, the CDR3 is TGTGCCAGCGGCCTAGCGGGGGAGCAGTTCTTC.

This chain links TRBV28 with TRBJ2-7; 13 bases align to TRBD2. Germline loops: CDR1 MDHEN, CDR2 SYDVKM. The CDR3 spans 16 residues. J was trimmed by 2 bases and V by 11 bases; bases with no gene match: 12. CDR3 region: CACSSSGLAGAYEQYF. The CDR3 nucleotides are TGTGCCTGCTCCTCATCCGGACTAGCGGGAGCCTACGAGCAGTACTTC.

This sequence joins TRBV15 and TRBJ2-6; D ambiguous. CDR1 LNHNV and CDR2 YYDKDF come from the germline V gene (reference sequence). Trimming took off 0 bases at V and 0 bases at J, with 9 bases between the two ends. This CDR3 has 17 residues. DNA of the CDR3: TGTGCCACCAGCAGAGACCCTACTAACTCTGGGGCCAACGTCCTGACTTTC. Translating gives CATSRDPTNSGANVLTF.

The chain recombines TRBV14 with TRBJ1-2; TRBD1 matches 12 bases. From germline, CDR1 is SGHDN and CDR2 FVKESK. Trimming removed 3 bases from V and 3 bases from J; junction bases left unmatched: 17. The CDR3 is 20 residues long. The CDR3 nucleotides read TGTGCCAGCAGCCACCGAAGGGCTGGGACAGGGGGCAGAGTGGACTATGGCTACACCTTC. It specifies CASSHRRAGTGGRVDYGYTF. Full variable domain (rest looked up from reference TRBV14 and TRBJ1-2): EAGVTQFPSHSVIEKGQTVTLRCDPISGHDNLYWYRRVMGKEIKFLLHFVKESKQDESGMPNNRFLAERTGGTYSTLKVQPAELEDSGVYFCASSHRRAGTGGRVDYGYTFGSGTRLTVV.

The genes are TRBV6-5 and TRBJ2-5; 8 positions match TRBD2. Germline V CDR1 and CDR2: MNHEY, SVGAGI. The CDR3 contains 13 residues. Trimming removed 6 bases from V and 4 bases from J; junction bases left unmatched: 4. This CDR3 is CASRHTSGETQYF. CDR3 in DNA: TGTGCCAGCAGACACACTAGCGGAGAGACCCAGTACTTC.

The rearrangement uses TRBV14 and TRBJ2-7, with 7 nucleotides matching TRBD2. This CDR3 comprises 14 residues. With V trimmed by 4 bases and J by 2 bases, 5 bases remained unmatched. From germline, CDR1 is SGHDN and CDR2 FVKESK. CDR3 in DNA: TGTGCCAGCAGCCGGGCTAGCGGTCCCTACGAGCAGTACTTC. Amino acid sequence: CASSRASGPYEQYF.

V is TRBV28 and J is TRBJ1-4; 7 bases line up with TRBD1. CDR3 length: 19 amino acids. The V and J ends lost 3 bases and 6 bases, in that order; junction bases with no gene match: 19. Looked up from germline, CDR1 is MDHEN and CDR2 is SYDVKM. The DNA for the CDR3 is TGTGCCAGCAGTTTGGAGAGGGGGCCGACAGGGAGAAGAGATGAAAAACTGTTTTTT. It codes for CASSLERGPTGRRDEKLFF.